A single sample is the source of the 28 T cell receptor beta chains below, sequenced in a study of type 1 and type 2 diabetes patients. The PCR template was genomic DNA. The TCR beta CDR3 region was amplified using 30 forward and 13 reverse primers. TCRdb passed the multiplex PCR reads through MiXCR, listing each CDR3 protein once. Of approximately 260,000 distinct CDR3 sequences listed, around 47% are singletons. Source material: peripheral blood mononuclear cells (PBMCs). These TCRs come from a man between 18 and 29 years old with type 2 diabetes.

V gene TRBV6-6 combines with J gene TRBJ2-5; D is ambiguous. V was shortened by 0 bases and J by 2 bases, with 7 bases between the two germline ends. The germline V gene encodes CDR1 MNHNY and CDR2 SVGAGI (reference sequence). The CDR3 length is 14 residues. The CDR3 loop is CASSYSKVQETQYF. The CDR3 DNA reads as TGTGCCAGCAGTTACTCGAAGGTTCAAGAGACCCAGTACTTC.

V and J are TRBV4-2 and TRBJ2-7, with D tentatively TRBD1 (5 bases). The assigned J gene may be wrong: the sequence end matches TRBJ2-1 better. The V gene's germline CDR1 is LGHNA and CDR2 YNFKEQ. The CDR3 spans 17 residues. The CDR3 region is CASSQGRIQGEEEEQFF. In DNA form, the CDR3 reads TGTGCCAGCAGCCAAGGTAGGATCCAGGGCGAAGAGGAAGAGCAGTTCTTC.

This clonotype was detected a few times. The CDR3 reads CATQVYNEQFF. CDR3 in DNA: TGTGCCACGCAGGTGTACAATGAGCAGTTCTTC. This chain links TRBV24-1 with TRBJ2-1, with D unresolved. The CDR3 loop spans 11 amino acids. Trimming removed 10 bases from V and 4 bases from J, with 7 bases in between. The germline V gene has CDR1 KGHDR and CDR2 SFDVKD.

The V call is TRBV29-1, the J call TRBJ1-1; D is uncertain. This CDR3 has 13 amino acids. Germline V CDR1 and CDR2: SQVTM, ANQGSEA. Trimming removed 6 bases from V and 1 base from J, with 12 bases in between. The CDR3 nucleotides read TGCAGCGTGGGGAGGAGATCGAACACTGAAGCTTTCTTT. This gives the protein CSVGRRSNTEAFF.

This chain links TRBV15 with TRBJ2-1; tentatively, D is TRBD2 (6 bases). V lost 3 bases and J lost 0, with 6 bases in between. This CDR3 contains 14 residues. The V gene's germline CDR1 is LNHNV and CDR2 YYDKDF (reference sequence). The DNA for the CDR3 is TGTGCCACCAGCAGGCGGGGCTCCTACAATGAGCAGTTCTTC. Amino acid sequence: CATSRRGSYNEQFF. The full variable domain, in which reference TRBV15 and TRBJ2-1 provide the parts outside the CDR3, is DAMVIQNPRYQVTQFGKPVTLSCSQTLNHNVMYWYQQKSSQAPKLLFHYYDKDFNNEADTPDNFQSRRPNTSFCFLDIRSPGLGDTAMYLCATSRRGSYNEQFFGPGTRLTVL.

The chain links TRBV29-1 to TRBJ1-2; D is perhaps TRBD1 (5 bases). This CDR3 region has 12 residues. Germline V gene data show CDR1 as SQVTM and CDR2 as ANQGSEA. Between the trimmed V and J ends, which lost 3 bases and 7 bases, there was a span of 12 bases. The CDR3 is CSVDQGTGGYTF. The CDR3 DNA follows: TGCAGCGTTGACCAGGGAACCGGTGGCTACACCTTC.

The gene calls are TRBV10-3 and TRBJ2-3; D might be TRBD2 (6 bases). The CDR3 is made up of 14 amino acids. Germline V gene sequence: CDR1 ENHRY, CDR2 SYGVKD. Between the trimmed V and J ends, which lost 3 bases and 3 bases, there was a span of 10 bases. The CDR3 loop reads CAISEVGTTDTQYF. Here the CDR3 DNA reads TGTGCCATCAGTGAAGTGGGGACTACAGATACGCAGTATTTT.

This clonotype was recorded many times. This chain links TRBV2 with TRBJ2-2, with D perhaps matching TRBD1 (5 bases). Germline V gives CDR1 SNHLY, CDR2 FYNNEI. The CDR3 totals 12 residues. V was cut by 6 bases and J by 7 bases, with 9 bases left in between. The CDR3 is CASSGDSGELFF. For the CDR3, the DNA is TGTGCCAGCAGCGGCGACAGCGGGGAGCTGTTTTTT.

This clonotype was seen only once. The chain combines TRBV27 with TRBJ2-7; D unclear. The CDR3 consists of 13 residues. V was clipped by 0 bases and J by 7 bases, with 10 bases between them. The germline V gene encodes CDR1 MNHEY and CDR2 SMNVEV (reference sequence). The CDR3 bases are TGTGCCAGCAGTTTATCTACCGCGGCGGAGCAGTACTTC. It encodes CASSLSTAAEQYF.

This chain connects TRBV20-1 to TRBJ2-7, with TRBD2 as a possible D gene (5 bases). The V gene's germline CDR1 is DFQATT and CDR2 SNEGSKA (reference sequence). V was shortened by 3 bases and J by 8 bases, with 11 bases between the two germline ends. The CDR3 consists of 11 residues. The DNA for the CDR3 is TGCAGTGCTAGGGACTTGGGCCAGCAGTACTTC. As protein: CSARDLGQQYF.

This rearrangement joins TRBV2 to TRBJ2-5; possibly TRBD1 or TRBD2 for D (5 bases each). The end of the DNA fits TRBJ2-1 better, so the J call may be wrong. The CDR3 has 17 amino acids. Germline CDR1 SNHLY, CDR2 FYNNEI. Here the CDR3 reads CASSKTRARGVEAEQFF. CDR3 DNA sequence: TGTGCCAGCAGTAAAACTCGGGCCCGGGGCGTCGAGGCTGAGCAGTTCTTC.

This clonotype was counted only a few times. V usage is TRBV13 and J usage is TRBJ2-5; 7 positions agree with TRBD1. CDR1 and CDR2 (germline): PRHDT, FYEKMQ (reference sequence). The CDR3 runs to 15 residues. Losses at the gene ends were 0 bases for V and 0 bases for J; bases not matched to a gene: 1. Here the CDR3 DNA reads TGTGCCAGCAGCTTAGGCAGGGGGTACCAAGAGACCCAGTACTTC. Translated, it gives CASSLGRGYQETQYF. Full variable domain (outside the CDR3, taken from reference TRBV13 and TRBJ2-5): AAGVIQSPRHLIKEKRETATLKCYPIPRHDTVYWYQQGPGQDPQFLISFYEKMQSDKGSIPDRFSAQQFSDYHSELNMSSLELGDSALYFCASSLGRGYQETQYFGPGTRLLVL.

CDR3 DNA: TGTGCCAGTAGTACGGACATGGGGTTGGATGAGCAGTTCTTC. Translating it yields CASSTDMGLDEQFF. The J gene is TRBJ2-1, the V gene TRBV19; the D gene is possibly TRBD1 (5 bases). This CDR3 has 14 residues. The germline CDR1 and CDR2 sequences are LNHDA and SQIVND (reference sequence). V was pared by 4 bases and J by 8 bases, with 15 bases between.

This chain joins TRBV14 and TRBJ1-2; possibly TRBD1 for D (6 bases). Germline V lookup: CDR1 SGHDN, CDR2 FVKESK. The CDR3 is 13 residues long. V lost 2 bases and J lost 8, with 12 bases in between. The CDR3 DNA is TGTGCCAGCAGCCAATTCACAGGGAGCGGCTACACCTTC. Translating gives CASSQFTGSGYTF.

This chain connects TRBV2 to TRBJ2-5; D might be TRBD1 or TRBD2, each matching 6 bases. Trimming left V 7 bases short and J 4 bases short, with 16 bases between. Germline CDR1 and CDR2: SNHLY and FYNNEI. CDR3 size: 14 residues. CDR3 coding DNA: TGTGCCAGCAATGTGGGGGGCCTCGGAGAGACCCAGTACTTC. This sequence encodes CASNVGGLGETQYF.

This clonotype was recorded only once. A read error may explain this, as a much larger clone is one base away. V gene TRBV10-1 combines with J gene TRBJ2-7; D might be TRBD1 or TRBD2, each matching 6 bases. The J call may be faulty, since TRBJ2-1 better matches the DNA end. This CDR3 has 13 amino acids. The germline gives CDR1 WNHNN, CDR2 SYGVQD (reference sequence). Here the CDR3 DNA reads TGCGCCAGCAGTGGCCGAGGGGGGAATGAGCAGTTCTTC. Protein product: CASSGRGGNEQFF.

The chain has TRBV11-2 and TRBJ2-5; no firm D call. Trimming left V 1 base short and J 1 base short, with 7 bases between. From germline, CDR1 is SGHAT and CDR2 FQNNGV. This CDR3 comprises 14 residues. CDR3 coding DNA: TGTGCCAGCAGCTTAGTATCCCTCCAAGAGACCCAGTACTTC. Translated: CASSLVSLQETQYF.

This clonotype was seen more than once but under ten times. The chain combines TRBV30 with TRBJ2-1, with 7 positions matching TRBD2. The CDR3 has 13 amino acids. V was pared by 4 bases and J by 4 bases, with 4 bases of the junction left unmatched. From germline, CDR1 is GTSNPN and CDR2 SVGIG (reference sequence). The CDR3 loop reads CAWIQGGYNEQFF. The CDR3 region has the DNA TGTGCCTGGATCCAGGGAGGGTACAATGAGCAGTTCTTC.

The genes are TRBV20-1 and TRBJ1-6; no clear D. Germline-derived CDR1 and CDR2 are DFQATT and SNEGSKA (reference sequence). The CDR3 contains 12 residues. The CDR3: CSGQTLNSPLHF. In DNA form, the CDR3 reads TGCAGCGGTCAGACCCTTAATTCACCCCTCCACTTT.

This clonotype was counted a single time. V and J are TRBV15 and TRBJ2-7, with D possibly called TRBD1 or TRBD2 (6 bases each). Germline loops: CDR1 LNHNV, CDR2 YYDKDF (reference sequence). The CDR3 is 14 amino acids. V was cut by 7 bases and J by 9 bases, with 22 bases left in between. CDR3 amino acids: CATKEGGTTTVQYF. The CDR3 bases are TGTGCCACCAAGGAGGGGGGCACCACTACGGTGCAGTACTTC.

This clonotype was counted a single time. Compared with germline, one end of the junction differs, possibly owing to a read error. The chain recombines TRBV20-1 with TRBJ2-6; D is unresolved. Germline-derived CDR1 and CDR2 are DFQATT and SNEGSKA (reference sequence). The CDR3 length is 15 residues. CDR3 sequence: CGARVMRSGANVLTF. CDR3 bases: TGCGGTGCTAGAGTAATGAGGTCTGGGGCCAACGTCCTGACTTTC.

This clonotype came up once. The chain uses TRBV12-3 or TRBV12-4 and TRBJ1-1; the D is unclear. This CDR3 comprises 15 residues. Trimming removed 1 base from V and 1 base from J, with 10 bases in between. The CDR3 is CASSLVSRSNTEAFF. CDR3 DNA: TGTGCCAGCAGTTTAGTGAGTCGGTCGAACACTGAAGCTTTCTTT.

The rearrangement uses TRBV15 and TRBJ2-7, with D unclear. This CDR3 is built from 18 residues. Trimming left V 6 bases short and J 5 bases short, with 29 bases between. Germline CDR1 and CDR2: LNHNV and YYDKDF (reference sequence). The CDR3 DNA reads TGTGCCACCAGAGAATCCCCTCGGCCGAGCTATGTTCTCGACGAGCAGTACTTC. Translation: CATRESPRPSYVLDEQYF.

The chain couples TRBV12-3 or TRBV12-4 to TRBJ2-3, with TRBD2 matching 7 bases. The CDR3 covers 17 residues. The V segment lost 7 bases and the J segment 2 bases; nucleotides outside the gene matches: 15. CDR3 sequence: CASTLRGLSKFTDTQYF. As DNA, the CDR3 is TGTGCCAGCACTCTAAGGGGACTATCAAAATTCACAGATACGCAGTATTTT.

This clonotype was recorded at least ten times. The rearrangement links TRBV10-2 to TRBJ2-7; the D gene is possibly TRBD1 (6 bases). Germline CDR1 WSHSY, CDR2 SAAADI. This CDR3 is built from 12 residues. V was cut by 6 bases and J by 2 bases, with 8 bases left in between. The chain's CDR3 is CASRQGTYEQYF. The CDR3 DNA follows: TGCGCCAGCAGACAGGGCACCTACGAGCAGTACTTC.

This clonotype occurred a few times. This rearrangement joins TRBV2 to TRBJ2-2; D gene unclear. Germline CDR1 SNHLY, CDR2 FYNNEI. V was cut by 7 bases and J by 1 base, with 10 bases left in between. This CDR3 comprises 14 residues. The CDR3 nucleotides read TGTGCCAGCACCACGGTCCGGAACACCGGGGAGCTGTTTTTT. It specifies CASTTVRNTGELFF.

This clonotype has just a few counts. V usage is TRBV28 and J usage is TRBJ2-7; maybe TRBD1 (5 bases). The V end lost 8 bases, the J end lost 1 base, and 15 bases lay between the germline ends. Germline values: CDR1 MDHEN, CDR2 SYDVKM. CDR3 length: 14 residues. The CDR3 region is CASSPRTLSYEQYF. The CDR3 nucleotides are TGTGCCAGCTCCCCAAGGACATTATCCTACGAGCAGTACTTC.

This chain links TRBV7-8 with TRBJ2-7, with TRBD1 matching over 8 bases. The CDR3 is 14 amino acids. With V trimmed by 5 bases and J by 6 bases, 9 bases remained unmatched. In germline, CDR1 is SGHVS, CDR2 FQNEAQ. The DNA of the CDR3 is TGTGCCAGCAGCCGTCCGCAGGGGGCGATCGAGCAGTACTTC. This codes for CASSRPQGAIEQYF.